This T cell receptor beta chain came from a study of blood T cell repertoires in COVID-19. Across the study: The United States, Italy and Spain supplied acute and convalescent COVID-19 samples.

The length of the CDR3 is 16 residues. Germline V gene sequence: CDR1 SGHTA, CDR2 FQGNSA. V shed 1 base, J shed 4 bases, and the junction held 7 bases outside the gene matches. Some clones are missing from TCRdb's copy, which holds only in-frame ones; the method was immunoSEQ multiplex PCR. The repertoire holds over 70,000 clones, with about 91% as singletons. This clonotype was obtained from a woman aged 80 or over with acute or convalescent COVID-19. Material: peripheral blood. This sequence joins TRBV7-2 and TRBJ2-5; 9 nucleotides align to TRBD2. The CDR3 protein is CASSLVRAGGRETQYF. CDR3 nucleotides: TGTGCCAGCAGCTTAGTTCGAGCGGGGGGCAGAGAGACCCAGTACTTC. The variable domain in full, with the rest retrieved from reference TRBV7-2 and TRBJ2-5, is GAGVSQSPSNKVTEKGKDVELRCDPISGHTALYWYRQSLGQGLEFLIYFQGNSAPDKSGLPSDRFSAERTGGSVSTLTIQRTQQEDSAVYLCASSLVRAGGRETQYFGPGTRLLVL.